The 31 T cell receptor beta chains below were found in one sample sequenced in a study of CD8 T cells in ankylosing spondylitis. Findings and caveats of the study: Seven to nine highly homologous variants formed a TCR beta motif that appeared characteristic of ankylosing spondylitis blood.

MiXCR, run by TCRdb on the 5' RACE reads, gives a single entry per CDR3 protein. The repertoire holds 350,000 or so distinct CDR3 sequences, with under 8.5% as singletons. No antigens are known for them. Sequencing was performed on blood, either unsorted or a sorted T cell fraction (not recorded which). These receptors were obtained from a male donor with ankylosing spondylitis.

This chain connects TRBV7-8 to TRBJ1-3; D unclear. The CDR3 is 14 residues long. CDR1 SGHVS and CDR2 FQNEAQ come from the germline V gene. Trimming removed 5 bases from V and 2 bases from J, with 10 bases in between. The CDR3, as DNA: TGTGCCAGCAGCCTGATCTCCCCTGGAAACACCATATATTTT. Protein: CASSLISPGNTIYF.

This clonotype showed up many times. The rearrangement uses TRBV6-5 and TRBJ1-6, with D perhaps matching TRBD1 (6 bases). V dropped 4 bases and J dropped 13 bases, with 17 bases sitting between them. The CDR3 has 14 amino acids. CDR1 is MNHEY and CDR2 is SVGAGI in the germline V gene. The CDR3 region has the DNA TGTGCCAGCAGTTCCGGGGGGGCTTTATTCCCCCTCCACTTT. It is translated as CASSSGGALFPLHF.

The table lists this clonotype with a few counts. The rearrangement uses TRBV7-9 and TRBJ2-1, with D perhaps being TRBD1 or TRBD2 (7 bases each). Trimming left V 2 bases short and J 6 bases short, with 14 bases between. The germline V gene has CDR1 SEHNR and CDR2 FQNEAQ (reference sequence). This CDR3 is 15 amino acids long. CDR3 sequence: CASSLLTGEGNEQFF. The CDR3 DNA reads TGTGCCAGCAGCTTACTCACAGGGGAGGGCAATGAGCAGTTCTTC.

This sequence joins TRBV7-9 and TRBJ1-1, with D maybe TRBD1 (6 bases). The CDR3 has 14 residues. Germline V gene sequence: CDR1 SEHNR, CDR2 FQNEAQ (reference sequence). Deletions cut 6 bases from V and 2 bases from J, with 13 bases between. CDR3 DNA sequence: TGTGCCAGCAGTGCTCCGGACAGTAACACTGAAGCTTTCTTT. This sequence encodes CASSAPDSNTEAFF. The whole variable domain, remainder taken from reference TRBV7-9 and TRBJ1-1, is DTGVSQNPRHKITKRGQNVTFRCDPISEHNRLYWYRQTLGQGPEFLTYFQNEAQLEKSRLLSDRFSAERPKGSFSTLEIQRTEQGDSAMYLCASSAPDSNTEAFFGQGTRLTVV.

V is TRBV7-6 and J is TRBJ1-6; a weak D match, TRBD1 (6 bases). Per the germline V gene, CDR1 is SGHVS and CDR2 is FNYEAQ. The CDR3 covers 15 residues. V was pared by 4 bases and J by 8 bases, with 15 bases between. CDR3 in amino acids: CASSSRGRGDSPLHF. CDR3 bases: TGTGCCAGCAGCTCCCGTGGAAGGGGGGATTCACCCCTCCACTTT.

This clonotype was found a few times. The CDR3 DNA sequence: TGTGCCTCCCATTGGCCCCCGTTCTTC. As protein: CASHWPPFF. The chain has TRBV30 and TRBJ2-1; the D is unclear. CDR3 length equals 9 residues. V lost 7 bases, J lost 15 bases, and 13 bases lay in between. Germline V gene sequence: CDR1 GTSNPN, CDR2 SVGIG (reference sequence).

This chain uses TRBV27 with TRBJ2-2; D is ambiguous. V was clipped by 2 bases and J by 8 bases, with 6 bases between them. This CDR3 region has 12 residues. Germline V CDR1 and CDR2: MNHEY, SMNVEV (reference sequence). CDR3 DNA: TGTGCCAGCAGTTTAGTGGGAGGGGAGCTGTTTTTT. This sequence encodes CASSLVGGELFF.

The CDR3 DNA follows: TGTGCCAGCAGCCTGACAGGGGGATCTTATGAGCAGTTCTTC. This encodes CASSLTGGSYEQFF. The gene calls are TRBV5-6 and TRBJ2-1; 9 positions match TRBD1. The germline V gene has CDR1 SGHDT and CDR2 YYEEEE. The trim removed 4 bases at V and 8 bases at J, leaving 7 bases unmatched. This CDR3 region has 14 residues.

CDR3 sequence: CASSTGGGTQYF. As DNA, the CDR3 is TGTGCCAGCAGCACCGGCGGTGGGACGCAGTATTTT. V usage is TRBV7-9 and J usage is TRBJ2-3; D remains ambiguous. The CDR3 runs to 12 residues. Germline CDR1 is SEHNR and CDR2 is FQNEAQ (reference sequence). Trimming left V 5 bases short and J 9 bases short, with 12 bases between.

This clonotype was recorded at least ten times. The V and J genes are TRBV20-1 and TRBJ2-7, with 9 positions matching TRBD2. CDR1 and CDR2 from the germline V gene are DFQATT and SNEGSKA (reference sequence). The CDR3 consists of 15 residues. V lost 3 bases, J lost 2 bases, and 8 bases stayed unmatched. CDR3 residues: CSASGLREGAYEQYF. CDR3 sequence (DNA): TGCAGTGCTAGTGGTTTGCGGGAGGGAGCCTACGAGCAGTACTTC.

The V call is TRBV11-2, the J call TRBJ2-1, with TRBD1 identical over 9 bases. With V trimmed by 4 bases and J by 4 bases, 2 bases remained unmatched. CDR1 SGHAT and CDR2 FQNNGV come from the germline V gene. The length of the CDR3 is 14 residues. The CDR3 sequence is CASSSGTGYNEQFF. For the CDR3, the DNA is TGTGCCAGCAGCTCCGGGACAGGGTACAATGAGCAGTTCTTC.

The chain combines TRBV7-3 with TRBJ2-1, with 7 positions matching TRBD1. The length of the CDR3 is 15 residues. The V and J ends lost 5 bases and 6 bases, in that order; junction bases with no gene match: 10. CDR1 and CDR2 (germline): SGHTA, FQGTGA. CDR3 sequence (DNA): TGTGCCAGCAGCCCCGTTGGGACAGTGTCCAATGAGCAGTTCTTC. Its protein is CASSPVGTVSNEQFF.

This clonotype was observed a few times. This chain links TRBV12-3 or TRBV12-4 with TRBJ2-3; tentative D call: TRBD2 (6 bases). This CDR3 contains 16 residues. V lost 3 bases to trimming and J lost 0 bases, with 13 bases between them. CDR3: CASSFSLALSTDTQYF. The CDR3 DNA reads as TGTGCCAGCAGTTTCTCTCTAGCGCTGAGCACAGATACGCAGTATTTT.

At least ten counts were recorded for this clonotype. V and J are TRBV5-6 and TRBJ1-5; no firm D call. This CDR3 spans 14 amino acids. Germline V gene lookup returns CDR1 SGHDT and CDR2 YYEEEE. The V and J ends lost 2 bases and 3 bases respectively, with 9 bases between them. The CDR3 sequence: CASSFTPDNQPQHF. CDR3 nucleotide sequence: TGTGCCAGCAGCTTTACCCCTGACAATCAGCCCCAGCATTTT.

The chain carries TRBV5-6 and TRBJ1-5; D possibly corresponds to TRBD1 (5 bases). Germline CDR1 and CDR2: SGHDT and YYEEEE. V gave up 3 bases and J gave up 10 bases, with 11 bases separating them. The CDR3 runs 12 residues. CDR3 bases: TGTGCCAGCAGCTCGGGACCAAATCCCCAGCATTTT. This sequence encodes CASSSGPNPQHF.

A few counts support this clonotype. The chain couples TRBV25-1 to TRBJ1-2; D perhaps matches TRBD1 (6 bases). CDR1 MGHDK and CDR2 SYGVNS come from the germline V gene. This CDR3 contains 13 residues. The V end was cut by 6 bases, the J end by 7 bases, with 15 bases between. The CDR3 DNA follows: TGTGCCAGCAGCCCCGGGGGGGCGGTTGGCTACACCTTC. Residues: CASSPGGAVGYTF.

This clonotype appeared a few times. The CDR3 coding sequence is TGTGCCAGCAGGGAGATTGGAGTTATGAATGAGCAGTTCTTC. Translating gives CASREIGVMNEQFF. The chain combines TRBV6-2 or TRBV6-3 with TRBJ2-1; D is undetermined. Germline V gene lookup returns CDR1 MNHEY and CDR2 SVGEGT. The V end was cut by 6 bases, the J end by 7 bases, with 16 bases between. The CDR3 spans 14 residues.

V and J are TRBV12-3 or TRBV12-4 and TRBJ2-6; D is ambiguous. V was cut by 6 bases and J by 3 bases, with 6 bases left in between. The CDR3 consists of 13 residues. The CDR3 reads CASRPGGANVLTF. Here the CDR3 DNA reads TGTGCCAGCAGGCCCGGTGGGGCCAACGTCCTGACTTTC.

A few counts support this clonotype. The chain carries TRBV21-1 and TRBJ2-3; the table's D call of TRBD2 was not tested on the DNA. TRBV21-1 is a pseudogene. The CDR3 spans 16 residues. The CDR3 coding sequence is TGTGCCAGCAGCAAAGAGCGGCGGGAGGGCCAAGATACGCAGTATTTT. Translation: CASSKERREGQDTQYF.

This clonotype was seen repeatedly, ten times or more. J is TRBJ2-7 and V is TRBV20-1, with D possibly being TRBD2 (6 bases). Germline loops: CDR1 DFQATT, CDR2 SNEGSKA (reference sequence). The CDR3 length is 14 residues. V was pared by 4 bases and J by 6 bases, with 19 bases between. CDR3 bases: TGCAGTGCTACCCCCCCGGTCGGGAGTTCCGAGCAGTACTTC. It codes for CSATPPVGSSEQYF.

This clonotype has just a few counts. The chain links TRBV6-5 to TRBJ2-1, with D perhaps matching TRBD1 (5 bases). The CDR3 is 12 residues long. V was cut by 4 bases and J by 12 bases, with 13 bases left in between. Germline assignment: CDR1 MNHEY and CDR2 SVGAGI. DNA for the CDR3: TGTGCCAGCAGTTCACCAACAAGGGGGCAGTTCTTC. Protein: CASSSPTRGQFF.

This chain joins TRBV30 and TRBJ2-1; 11 bases match TRBD2. This CDR3 is built from 14 residues. The V segment lost 4 bases and the J segment 7 bases; nucleotides outside the gene matches: 6. Germline V gene sequence: CDR1 GTSNPN, CDR2 SVGIG (reference sequence). In nucleotides, the CDR3 is TGTGCCTGGAATAGCGGGAGGGCCTGGAATGAGCAGTTCTTC. Its protein product is CAWNSGRAWNEQFF. Supplemented by reference TRBV30 and TRBJ2-1, the full variable domain reads SQTIHQWPATLVQPVGSPLSLECTVEGTSNPNLYWYRQAAGRGLQLLFYSVGIGQISSEVPQNLSASRPQDRQFILSSKKLLLSDSGFYLCAWNSGRAWNEQFFGPGTRLTVL.

This chain connects TRBV9 to TRBJ2-1, with a tentative D call TRBD2 (7 bases). V lost 2 bases and J 6 bases, leaving 15 bases between the germline ends. CDR1 and CDR2 (germline): SGDLS, YYNGEE. The CDR3 covers 15 residues. The CDR3 protein is CASSVRGGVTNEQFF. Here the CDR3 DNA reads TGTGCCAGCAGCGTGAGGGGGGGGGTAACCAATGAGCAGTTCTTC.

This clonotype came up once. The V call is TRBV6-1, the J call TRBJ2-7; TRBD1 matches at 9 bases. Per germline, CDR1 MNHNS and CDR2 SASEGT. The CDR3 has 13 amino acids. The trim removed 7 bases at V and 4 bases at J, leaving 5 bases unmatched. Here the CDR3 DNA reads TGTGCCAGCACCCGGGACAGGGATTACGAGCAGTACTTC. Protein product: CASTRDRDYEQYF.

This clonotype came up a few times. The gene calls are TRBV20-1 and TRBJ2-7; the match to TRBD2 covers 8 bases. V shed 6 bases and J 5 bases; nucleotides not matched to a gene: 12. CDR3 length equals 14 residues. Looked up from germline, CDR1 is DFQATT and CDR2 is SNEGSKA (reference sequence). The CDR3 protein is CSAPPGTSMDEQYF. The CDR3 DNA sequence: TGCAGTGCCCCGCCTGGGACTAGTATGGACGAGCAGTACTTC.

This clonotype was detected only a few times. CDR3 in DNA: TGTGCCAGCAGTTGGGGGGGCGGCTATGGCTACACCTTC. Amino acids: CASSWGGGYGYTF. This chain connects TRBV28 to TRBJ1-2, with D possibly being TRBD1 (6 bases). V was trimmed by 4 bases and J by 4 bases, leaving 10 bases between them. Germline V CDR1 and CDR2: MDHEN, SYDVKM. The CDR3 totals 13 residues.

This clonotype occurred a few times. The V call is TRBV2, the J call TRBJ2-3; D possibly corresponds to TRBD2 (5 bases). Germline CDR1 is SNHLY and CDR2 is FYNNEI. The CDR3 sequence is 13 residues long. The V end lost 11 bases, the J end lost 2 bases, and 14 bases lay between the germline ends. The CDR3 loop is CAGTYGVTDTQYF. The CDR3 DNA is TGTGCCGGTACATACGGGGTCACAGATACGCAGTATTTT.

This clonotype turned up a few times. The gene calls are TRBV19 and TRBJ2-5; a weak D match, TRBD2 (6 bases). The CDR3 is 16 amino acids. V lost 4 bases to trimming and J lost 4 bases, with 19 bases between them. Germline V gene sequence: CDR1 LNHDA, CDR2 SQIVND (reference sequence). CDR3 sequence: CASSNGGAMSGETQYF. The CDR3 region has the DNA TGTGCCAGTAGTAACGGAGGGGCTATGTCCGGAGAGACCCAGTACTTC.

The table lists this clonotype with a few counts. V usage is TRBV10-3 and J usage is TRBJ1-3; D may be TRBD1 (6 bases). CDR1 and CDR2 (germline): ENHRY, SYGVKD. V was shortened by 11 bases and J by 0 bases, with 14 bases between the two germline ends. CDR3 length: 14 amino acids. This chain's CDR3 is CAVRGVVSGNTIYF. Written as DNA, the CDR3 is TGTGCCGTGAGGGGGGTCGTCTCTGGAAACACCATATATTTT.

This clonotype showed up many times. This chain joins TRBV12-3 or TRBV12-4 and TRBJ2-7; D is perhaps TRBD1 (6 bases). Trimming shortened V by 7 bases and J by 0 bases, and 7 bases separated the two germline ends. The CDR3 contains 12 residues. CDR3 nucleotides: TGTGCCAGCAAACAGGGCTCCTACGAGCAGTACTTC. It yields the protein CASKQGSYEQYF.

This clonotype was counted only a few times. The gene calls are TRBV20-1 and TRBJ2-5; 10 positions agree with TRBD2. CDR1 is DFQATT and CDR2 is SNEGSKA in the germline V gene (reference sequence). Trimming removed 0 bases from V and 4 bases from J; junction bases left unmatched: 11. The CDR3 loop spans 17 amino acids. The CDR3 sequence: CSARDLALAGERETQYF. The CDR3 DNA sequence: TGCAGTGCTAGAGATCTGGCCCTAGCGGGAGAAAGAGAGACCCAGTACTTC.